This is a list of T cell receptor beta chains from one sample in a study of Ad26.COV2.S vaccination and SARS-CoV-2 variants. Clones were read by immunoSEQ multiplex PCR, and TCRdb kept only the in-frame ones, dropping some. The sample has 430,000 or so clones; 89% are singletons. Sequencing used peripheral blood, obtained in a trial of Ad26.COV2.S vaccine versus placebo. The receptors here all came from a person between 18 and 65 years old who received the Ad26.COV2.S COVID-19 vaccine or a placebo. Each CDR3 is given with its conserved first and last residue. The order of the fields is V gene, D gene, CDR3 length, J gene, clone size, CDR3 DNA, CDR3 protein. The D gene is left open where the match is weak. The listing skips clone size in some rows; elsewhere it reads once, few, many or a size class.

TRBV6-5,TRBD1,15,TRBJ1-5,.,TGTGCCAGCAGGTCCGACAGGGCGGGAGGTCAGCCCCAGCATTTT,CASRSDRAGGQPQHF
TRBV25-1,.,16,TRBJ2-6,.,TGTGCCAGCAGTCTAGGGGGGGCGCCTGGGGCCAACGTCCTGACTTTC,CASSLGGAPGANVLTF
TRBV21-1,.,16,TRBJ1-2,.,TGTGCCAGCAAACAATTGAGGACAGGCCCTGACTATGGCTACACCTTC,CASKQLRTGPDYGYTF
TRBV7-2,.,15,TRBJ1-2,once,TGTGCCAGCAGCTTACTAGGGCGGGGCGGATATGGCTACACCTTC,CASSLLGRGGYGYTF
TRBV29-1,TRBD2,18,TRBJ2-2,.,TGCAGCGCCGGGGGTCGCACTAGCGGGATTTCGAACACCGGGGAGCTGTTTTTT,CSAGGRTSGISNTGELFF
TRBV6-5,TRBD1,15,TRBJ1-4,.,TGTGCCAGCATCAGGGGGCGCACAACTAATGAAAAACTGTTTTTT,CASIRGRTTNEKLFF
TRBV10-3,.,15,TRBJ1-6,.,TGTGCCATCAGTGAGAGGGGATCCTATAATTCACCCCTCCACTTT,CAISERGSYNSPLHF
TRBV7-3,TRBD1,14,TRBJ2-3,.,TGTGCCAGCAGCCCGGGACAGCACACAGATACGCAGTATTTT,CASSPGQHTDTQYF
TRBV18,TRBD1,18,TRBJ2-2,once,TGTGCCAGCTCACCTTCCGGGACAGGGGCCGTCGGCACCGGGGAGCTGTTTTTT,CASSPSGTGAVGTGELFF
TRBV29-1,TRBD1,14,TRBJ1-1,.,TGCAGCGTTGAATCGGGACAGGTGAACACTGAAGCTTTCTTT,CSVESGQVNTEAFF
TRBV2,TRBD2,15,TRBJ2-5,.,TGTGCCAGCAGTGAAGACAGACAAGCGGGGGAGACCCAGTACTTC,CASSEDRQAGETQYF
TRBV6-2/TRBV6-3,TRBD1,17,TRBJ1-1,.,TGTGCCAGCAGTTACCCGCTATCAGGGGGCCTGAACACTGAAGCTTTCTTT,CASSYPLSGGLNTEAFF
TRBV6-6,.,13,TRBJ1-1,.,TGTGCCAGCAGCCCAGGGGAGAACACTGAAGCTTTCTTT,CASSPGENTEAFF
TRBV6-2/TRBV6-3,TRBD1,14,TRBJ2-7,.,TGTGCCAGCAGTCCACAGGGGGCACGCTACGAGCAGTACTTC,CASSPQGARYEQYF
TRBV5-8,.,17,TRBJ2-1,once,TGTGCCAGCAGACTTCCCCCCCGCAGGCAGGCCTACAATGAGCAGTTCTTC,CASRLPPRRQAYNEQFF
TRBV12-3/TRBV12-4,.,12,TRBJ2-5,.,TGTGCCAGCAGCTTAAATGGGGAGACCCAGTACTTC,CASSLNGETQYF
TRBV5-6,.,15,TRBJ2-2,.,TGTGCCAGCAGCTTCCAACTTCTAGGAGCCGGGGAGCTGTTTTTT,CASSFQLLGAGELFF
TRBV5-1,.,16,TRBJ1-4,.,TGCGCCAGCAGCTTCGCCGGGACCTCAATGGGAGAAAAACTGTTTTTT,CASSFAGTSMGEKLFF
TRBV5-8,.,13,TRBJ2-3,.,TGTGCCAGCAGCTCTCTAGGCCGGGATACGCAGTATTTT,CASSSLGRDTQYF
TRBV6-5,.,14,TRBJ2-5,once,TGTGCCAGCAGTTTGGCGTCTAGGCCAGAGACCCAGTACTTC,CASSLASRPETQYF
TRBV3-1/TRBV3-2,.,15,TRBJ2-2,.,TGTGCCAGCAGCCATGGGCAGTGGGCCACCGGGGAGCTGTTTTTT,CASSHGQWATGELFF
TRBV24-1,.,16,TRBJ1-5,.,TGTGCCACCGCGGATACCGGGTGGGCAGAAGATCAGCCCCAGCATTTT,CATADTGWAEDQPQHF
TRBV7-3,.,14,TRBJ1-1,.,TGTGCCAGCAGCTTAACGCAGGAGGCTACTGAAGCTTTCTTT,CASSLTQEATEAFF
TRBV7-9,.,14,TRBJ1-3,.,TGTGCCAGCAGTTTGGACAGAGCTGGAAACACCATATATTTT,CASSLDRAGNTIYF
TRBV19,.,14,TRBJ1-5,.,TGTGCCAGTAGTGTAGACAGATGGGGTCAGCCCCAGCATTTT,CASSVDRWGQPQHF
TRBV7-9,.,13,TRBJ1-1,.,TGTGCCAGCAGCTTGGGGGGGAGCCCTGAAGCTTTCTTT,CASSLGGSPEAFF
TRBV5-1,TRBD2,15,TRBJ2-1,.,TGCGCCAGCAGCTTGGTTCTAGCGGGAGACTTTGAGCAGTTCTTC,CASSLVLAGDFEQFF
TRBV19,.,14,TRBJ1-5,.,TGTGCCAGTAGTACACAGGGCGGAGGGCAGCCCCAGCATTTT,CASSTQGGGQPQHF